The T cell receptor (beta chain) under discussion was sequenced for a study of shared clonotypes between healthy human individuals. Repertoires were generated with immunoSEQ multiplex PCR, while TCRdb's copy carries only in-frame clones and drops some. The sample lists around 2,000,000 clones; about 95% were seen once. Turning to this clone: Other DNA sequences in the same sample also yield this CDR3.

The CDR3 consists of 14 residues. CDR1 MNHEY and CDR2 SMNVEV come from the germline V gene (reference sequence). V was cut by 4 bases and J by 0 bases, with 7 bases left in between. Selected positively for CCR7 and CD45RO-negative, naive CD8 cells excluded terminally differentiated effector memory CD45RA+ cells. The source material was naive CD8+ T cells sorted from blood. The gene calls are TRBV27 and TRBJ1-5; D is unclear. This sequence was found in a man aged 18 to 29 in good health. CDR3 sequence reads: CASSYGGSNQPQHF. The CDR3 DNA reads as TGTGCCAGCAGTTACGGAGGTAGCAATCAGCCCCAGCATTTT.